Following are 28 T cell receptor beta chains from one sample sequenced in a study of T cell changes during pregnancy in multiple sclerosis. Some clones are missing from TCRdb's copy, which holds only in-frame ones; the method was immunoSEQ multiplex PCR. Of some 51,000 clones listed, roughly 94% are singletons. Sequences were derived from CD4+ T cells from peripheral blood mononuclear cells, sampled in the first trimester of pregnancy. The receptors originated from a female donor with multiple sclerosis, enrolled in a pregnancy study.

This rearrangement joins TRBV7-9 to TRBJ1-4; D is unclear. The CDR3 loop spans 14 amino acids. CDR1 SEHNR and CDR2 FQNEAQ come from the germline V gene (reference sequence). Trimming cost V 5 bases and J 0 bases, with 7 bases left between them. DNA for the CDR3: TGTGCCAGCAGCCGACGGGCAACTAATGAAAAACTGTTTTTT. Translated, it gives CASSRRATNEKLFF.

This chain connects TRBV5-8 to TRBJ2-7; possibly TRBD1 for D (5 bases). The CDR3 has 13 residues. Trimming shortened V by 5 bases and J by 0 bases, and 9 bases separated the two germline ends. In germline, CDR1 is SGHTS, CDR2 YDEGEE. The CDR3 here is CASSRRGSYEQYF. The CDR3 region has the DNA TGTGCCAGCAGTAGAAGGGGCTCCTACGAGCAGTACTTC.

This clone has just one count. The CDR3 DNA reads as TGCGCCAGCAGCTTGAGTTTCACAGAAACCCCCTATGGCTACACCTTC. It specifies CASSLSFTETPYGYTF. The chain employs TRBV5-1 and TRBJ1-2, with D unresolved. V lost 1 base to trimming and J lost 4 bases, with 17 bases between them. The germline CDR1 and CDR2 sequences are SGHRS and YFSETQ. CDR3 size: 16 residues.

In this sample, this clone turned up a few times. This chain links TRBV28 with TRBJ1-1; no definite D call. V lost 1 base, J lost 3 bases, and 6 bases lay in between. From germline, CDR1 is MDHEN and CDR2 SYDVKM. The CDR3 runs 13 residues. CDR3 region: CASSLFGDTEAFF. DNA for the CDR3: TGTGCCAGCAGTTTATTCGGGGACACTGAAGCTTTCTTT. The complete variable domain, with remaining parts taken from reference TRBV28 and TRBJ1-1, reads DVKVTQSSRYLVKRTGEKVFLECVQDMDHENMFWYRQDPGLGLRLIYFSYDVKMKEKGDIPEGYSVSREKKERFSLILESASTNQTSMYLCASSLFGDTEAFFGQGTRLTVV.

The CDR3 here is CASRYRWADEAFF. In DNA, the CDR3 is TGTGCCAGCCGATACCGGTGGGCCGATGAAGCTTTCTTT. This sequence joins TRBV6-5 and TRBJ1-1, with no clear D. V gave up 8 bases and J gave up 7 bases, with 17 bases separating them. This CDR3 has 13 residues. CDR1 and CDR2 (germline): MNHEY, SVGAGI.

In this sample, this clone turned up a few times. This chain joins TRBV7-9 and TRBJ1-6; D perhaps matches TRBD1 (5 bases). Per the germline V gene, CDR1 is SEHNR and CDR2 is FQNEAQ (reference sequence). This CDR3 contains 15 residues. The V end lost 10 bases, the J end lost 5 bases, and 18 bases lay between the germline ends. The CDR3 is CAINDGAADNSPLHF. The CDR3 bases are TGTGCCATCAACGATGGGGCAGCAGATAATTCACCCCTCCACTTT.

This chain connects TRBV6-5 to TRBJ1-2; 10 bases match TRBD1. The CDR3 is 14 amino acids. Germline-derived CDR1 and CDR2 are MNHEY and SVGAGI. V was pared by 6 bases and J by 8 bases, with 9 bases of the junction left unmatched. The CDR3 loop reads CASRRGTGVYGYTF. The CDR3 DNA reads as TGTGCCAGCAGGAGAGGGACAGGGGTTTACGGCTACACCTTC.

The V gene is TRBV4-2, the J gene TRBJ2-7, with a possible D match to TRBD2 (5 bases). This CDR3 comprises 14 residues. The germline gives CDR1 LGHNA, CDR2 YNFKEQ. V was pared by 3 bases and J by 0 bases, with 9 bases between. CDR3 DNA: TGTGCCAGCAGCCAGAGAGGGCCCTCCTACGAGCAGTACTTC. Its protein is CASSQRGPSYEQYF.

The rearrangement joins TRBV7-2 to TRBJ1-1; 7 nucleotides match TRBD1. The J segment lost 1 base and the V segment lost 5 bases, leaving 7 bases of the junction unmatched. The germline CDR1 and CDR2 sequences are SGHTA and FQGNSA. This CDR3 contains 15 residues. The CDR3 loop is CASSARGGRNTEAFF. The CDR3 bases are TGTGCCAGCAGCGCCCGAGGGGGCCGGAACACTGAAGCTTTCTTT.

The CDR3 region has the DNA TGTGCCAGCTCACCCCGGGGGGACAGGGGAAGCGAGCAGTACTTC. Protein sequence: CASSPRGDRGSEQYF. This chain links TRBV18 with TRBJ2-7, with 10 bases matching TRBD1. The ends lost 3 bases at V and 6 bases at J; junction bases unmatched: 8. The CDR3 is made up of 15 amino acids. Germline assignment: CDR1 KGHSH and CDR2 LQKENI. Full variable domain (outside the CDR3, taken from reference TRBV18 and TRBJ2-7): NAGVMQNPRHLVRRRGQEARLRCSPMKGHSHVYWYRQLPEEGLKFMVYLQKENIIDESGMPKERFSAEFPKEGPSILRIQQVVRGDSAAYFCASSPRGDRGSEQYFGPGTRLTVT.

The chain has TRBV19 and TRBJ1-1; D is ambiguous. V gave up 10 bases and J gave up 6 bases, with 18 bases separating them. CDR3 size: 13 residues. CDR1 is LNHDA and CDR2 is SQIVND in the germline V gene (reference sequence). CDR3 bases: TGTGCCACGGGGATGTCTGTTCTTTCTGAAGCTTTCTTT. It specifies CATGMSVLSEAFF.

The CDR3, as DNA: TGTGCCAGCTCACCGCGACGGGGCAAAAACATTCAGTACTTC. It is translated as CASSPRRGKNIQYF. The rearrangement uses TRBV18 and TRBJ2-4; D may be TRBD2 (5 bases). V lost 3 bases and J lost 3, with 9 bases in between. Germline CDR1 is KGHSH and CDR2 is LQKENI. This CDR3 has 14 amino acids.

This chain joins TRBV28 and TRBJ1-5, with D perhaps TRBD1 (6 bases). The length of the CDR3 is 15 residues. Germline assignment: CDR1 MDHEN and CDR2 SYDVKM. V shed 5 bases and J shed 3 bases, with 14 bases lying between them. The DNA of the CDR3 is TGTGCCAGCAGTCCCCGGGACATGGACAATCAGCCCCAGCATTTT. Encoded protein: CASSPRDMDNQPQHF.

V gene TRBV5-6 combines with J gene TRBJ2-7; 7 nucleotides line up with TRBD2. Germline V CDR1 and CDR2: SGHDT, YYEEEE. V lost 1 base to trimming and J lost 4 bases; unmatched junction nucleotides: 8. The CDR3 sequence is 15 residues long. CDR3: CASSLTGTIDYEQYF. The CDR3 DNA sequence: TGTGCCAGCAGCTTGACCGGGACTATAGATTACGAGCAGTACTTC.

The chain is built from TRBV6-5 and TRBJ1-1, with TRBD1 as a possible D gene (5 bases). Germline-derived CDR1 and CDR2 are MNHEY and SVGAGI. This CDR3 is 11 amino acids long. Trimming removed 4 bases from V and 11 bases from J, with 11 bases in between. CDR3 sequence (DNA): TGTGCCAGCAGTTTCGGGGGTTGGGCTTTCTTT. Its protein product is CASSFGGWAFF.

V and J are TRBV7-8 and TRBJ2-3; D call uncertain. The V end was cut by 1 base, the J end by 4 bases, with 6 bases between. The germline V gene encodes CDR1 SGHVS and CDR2 FQNEAQ. This CDR3 region has 13 residues. This CDR3 is CASSLVIPDTQYF. CDR3 DNA: TGTGCCAGCAGCTTAGTAATTCCAGATACGCAGTATTTT.

The genes are TRBV9 and TRBJ1-2; 8 bases are shared with TRBD1. This CDR3 is built from 17 residues. Trimming took 5 bases from V and 1 from J; bases not matched to a gene: 13. Germline V gene lookup returns CDR1 SGDLS and CDR2 YYNGEE. CDR3: CASRPETGEGINYGYTF. Here the CDR3 DNA reads TGTGCCAGCAGACCTGAGACAGGGGAGGGGATTAACTATGGCTACACCTTC.

V and J are TRBV19 and TRBJ1-2; 8 positions match TRBD1. This CDR3 contains 15 residues. The J segment lost 2 bases and the V segment lost 5 bases, leaving 7 bases of the junction unmatched. The germline V gene encodes CDR1 LNHDA and CDR2 SQIVND (reference sequence). As DNA, the CDR3 is TGTGCCAGTAGTGTGAGGACAGGGAAAAACTATGGCTACACCTTC. Translating it yields CASSVRTGKNYGYTF.

This rearrangement joins TRBV12-5 to TRBJ1-1; no definite D call. In germline, CDR1 is LGHNT, CDR2 FRNRAP. The CDR3 is 12 residues long. Trimming took off 6 bases at V and 8 bases at J, with 13 bases between the two ends. This chain's CDR3 is CASGILAAEAFF. DNA of the CDR3: TGTGCTAGTGGAATCTTGGCGGCCGAAGCTTTCTTT.

The chain uses TRBV5-4 and TRBJ1-2; the D is unclear. V dropped 4 bases and J dropped 4 bases, with 14 bases sitting between them. The CDR3 consists of 14 residues. CDR1 SGHNT and CDR2 YYREEE come from the germline V gene (reference sequence). The CDR3 is CASSQNSQSYGYTF. CDR3 DNA sequence: TGTGCCAGCAGCCAAAACTCGCAAAGCTATGGCTACACCTTC.

V is TRBV27 and J is TRBJ1-4; unclear D gene. CDR3 length: 14 residues. V shed 7 bases and J shed 0 bases, with 9 bases lying between them. Germline V gene data show CDR1 as MNHEY and CDR2 as SMNVEV (reference sequence). CDR3 sequence reads: CASMAWSTNEKLFF. CDR3 DNA: TGTGCCAGCATGGCCTGGTCAACTAATGAAAAACTGTTTTTT.

The CDR3 nucleotides read TGTGCCAGCAGCCCGGCACAGGGACTACCGGGGGCCCAGTACTTC. Protein: CASSPAQGLPGAQYF. This chain links TRBV11-2 with TRBJ2-5; the D gene is possibly TRBD2 (7 bases). V lost 5 bases and J 9 bases, leaving 22 bases between the germline ends. The CDR3 consists of 15 residues. The germline gives CDR1 SGHAT, CDR2 FQNNGV.

The CDR3 nucleotides are TGTGCCAGCGCCTACAGTTCGTATAGCAATCAGCCCCAGCATTTT. Protein product: CASAYSSYSNQPQHF. V and J are TRBV6-5 and TRBJ1-5; D not certain. Trimming shortened V by 8 bases and J by 0 bases, and 14 bases separated the two germline ends. CDR3 size: 15 residues. The germline V gene encodes CDR1 MNHEY and CDR2 SVGAGI.

This chain links TRBV5-1 with TRBJ2-3, with 10 bases aligning to TRBD2. The ends lost 4 bases at V and 2 bases at J; junction bases unmatched: 7. Germline CDR1 SGHRS, CDR2 YFSETQ. This CDR3 is built from 16 residues. CDR3 loop: CASSRGAGGPTDTQYF. CDR3 sequence (DNA): TGCGCCAGCAGCCGGGGAGCGGGGGGGCCCACAGATACGCAGTATTTT.

The chain carries TRBV6-6 and TRBJ2-1; 8 nucleotides agree with TRBD2. The CDR3 length is 15 residues. Germline V lookup: CDR1 MNHNY, CDR2 SVGAGI (reference sequence). The V gene end was trimmed by 5 bases and the J gene end by 5 bases; junction bases not matched to a gene: 8. The CDR3 DNA is TGTGCCAGCAGTCCTCGGGGGGGGATCGACAATGAGCAGTTCTTC. This translates into CASSPRGGIDNEQFF.

This clone appeared once. This sequence joins TRBV9 and TRBJ2-3; weak D call: TRBD2 (7 bases). V was clipped by 2 bases and J by 1 base, with 11 bases between them. The CDR3 contains 15 residues. CDR1 SGDLS and CDR2 YYNGEE come from the germline V gene. This CDR3 is CASSVGGPRTDTQYF. CDR3 DNA sequence: TGTGCCAGCAGCGTCGGGGGGCCACGCACAGATACGCAGTATTTT.

The chain carries TRBV5-4 and TRBJ2-4; tentatively, D is TRBD1 (6 bases). Trimming shortened V by 3 bases and J by 16 bases, and 26 bases separated the two germline ends. Looked up from germline, CDR1 is SGHNT and CDR2 is YYREEE (reference sequence). This CDR3 comprises 15 residues. CDR3 sequence (DNA): TGTGCCAGCAGCTCTCCAGAATCCGGGACACCTACCAGATACTTC. Residues: CASSSPESGTPTRYF.

This chain uses TRBV5-5 with TRBJ2-2; D gene ambiguous. Germline assignment: CDR1 SGHKS and CDR2 YYEKEE (reference sequence). V was shortened by 0 bases and J by 4 bases, with 7 bases between the two germline ends. This CDR3 region has 14 residues. CDR3 residues: CASSLDPVTGELFF. The CDR3 DNA is TGTGCCAGCAGCTTGGATCCGGTCACCGGGGAGCTGTTTTTT.